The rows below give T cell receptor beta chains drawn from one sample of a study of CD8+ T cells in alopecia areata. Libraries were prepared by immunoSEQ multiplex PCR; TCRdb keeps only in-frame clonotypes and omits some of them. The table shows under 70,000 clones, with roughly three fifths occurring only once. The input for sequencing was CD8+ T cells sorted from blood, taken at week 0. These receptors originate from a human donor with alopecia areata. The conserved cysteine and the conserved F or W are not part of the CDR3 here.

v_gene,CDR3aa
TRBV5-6,ASRKLNTEAF
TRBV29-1,SVVPGNTYEQY
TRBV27,ASSWGSDQPQH
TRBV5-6,ASSSRPNTEAF
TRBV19,ASSTQAEAF
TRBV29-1,SVDHEGGNYGYT
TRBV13,ASSTSGVAKNIQY
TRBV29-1,SVAGTGSRNTIY
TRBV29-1,SAIAGTGDLVGANVLT
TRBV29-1,SVVGSGDAYEQY
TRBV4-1,ASSQGGWNEQF
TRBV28,ASRPVYDTYEQY
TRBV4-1,ASSQVSQGYEQY
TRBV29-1,SVEDQDSPTNEKLF
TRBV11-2,ASSPQQAGVAYNEQF
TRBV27,ASSSPGLAGGASYNEQF
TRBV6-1,ASSGGGGLAGTYEQY
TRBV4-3,ASSLDRGGSGYT
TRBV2,ASSGRVTEAF
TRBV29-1,SVEGTGDSTDTQY
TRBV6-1,ASSEFWDRGNSYEQY
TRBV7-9,ASAEGEPYEQY
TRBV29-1,SVTGLAGSTGELF
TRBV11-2,ASSLGTRRPNEQF
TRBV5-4,ASSLVGGATDTQY
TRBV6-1,ASSEAEVYGAEAF
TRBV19,ASSITSGASYEQY
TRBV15,ATSSGSGDEQF
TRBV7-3,ASSLDPAGELF
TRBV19,ASSLGQGDSYGYT
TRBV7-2,ASSSAVNSNQPQH
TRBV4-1,ASSQYGGGDEQY
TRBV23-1,ASSQSKQGRCQPQH
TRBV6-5,ASSIGHNEQF
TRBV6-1,ASSDRAISYNEQF
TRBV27,ASSLYDRGQNSPLH
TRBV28,ASSPRAPMADTQY
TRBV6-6,ASSPGQGSYEQY
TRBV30,AWRGTGDNEQF
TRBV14,ASSLGIGQAKTYEQY
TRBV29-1,SVGTGGHYGYT
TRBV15,ATLGQETQY
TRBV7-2,ASSLGLAGSYEQY
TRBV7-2,ASSWGVEAF
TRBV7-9,ASSLSPGGQETQY